This T cell receptor (beta chain) was sequenced in a study of brain T cells in children with intractable seizures. As regards this clone: Its cognate antigen is unknown.

Documented time point: blood from clinic visit 5 months post-surgery; TSC patient then seizure free. Surgery cases with the highest brain T cell transcript signatures were chosen for sequencing. Pre-surgery treatment included at least one anti-epileptic drug. Whole-study results and caveats: Clones missing pre-surgery may reflect undersampling of that blood sample. HCMV serostatus was not known, and viral specificity came from CDR3 similarity only.

The protocol was immunoSEQ multiplex PCR, while the TCRdb copy is restricted to in-frame clones and leaves out a portion. The profile shows 340,000 or so clones, over 90% of them singletons. The receptor was isolated from a boy younger than two with tuberous sclerosis and intractable seizures. Sequenced material: peripheral blood, taken 4 to 6 months after surgery.

Here the CDR3 reads CASSLGQGGTEAFF. Here the CDR3 DNA reads TGTGCCAGCAGCTTGGGACAGGGGGGTACTGAAGCTTTCTTT. The J gene is TRBJ1-1, the V gene TRBV5-6, with 9 bases that match TRBD1. The V and J ends lost 0 bases and 5 bases, in that order; junction bases with no gene match: 2. CDR1 and CDR2 from the germline V gene are SGHDT and YYEEEE. This CDR3 is built from 14 residues.